The TCR beta chain described here comes from a study of blood T cells in healthy people across ages. General observations from the study: Among long-lived donors, naive CD4+ cells were more numerous and diversity higher than in aged donors. It was found that TCR beta diversity correlated strongly with the percentage of naive T cells.

A J-beta primer mix and a sample-barcoded 5' primer were used in a second PCR of roughly 7 to 12 cycles. Template switching added a 12-random-nucleotide identifier to every cDNA molecule. TCRdb re-called the 5' RACE reads with MiXCR, one entry per CDR3 protein. Of hundreds of thousands of distinct CDR3 sequences detected, 25% to 30% appear once; the ten largest clones hold approximately 29%. The trim removed 4 bases at V and 3 bases at J, leaving 6 bases unmatched. Germline V lookup: CDR1 SGHRS, CDR2 YFSETQ. The CDR3 runs to 15 residues. On this clonotype: The antigen remains unidentified.

This sequence was found in a woman in her sixties or seventies in good health. The material sequenced was blood. This chain connects TRBV5-1 to TRBJ2-7, with 11 bases matching TRBD2. The CDR3 protein is CASSPGTSGVYEQYF. In DNA, the CDR3 is TGCGCCAGCAGCCCCGGGACTAGCGGTGTCTACGAGCAGTACTTC. Variable domain in full (rest from reference TRBV5-1 and TRBJ2-7): KAGVTQTPRYLIKTRGQQVTLSCSPISGHRSVSWYQQTPGQGLQFLFEYFSETQRNKGNFPGRFSGRQFSNSRSEMNVSTLELGDSALYLCASSPGTSGVYEQYFGPGTRLTVT.